Below are 27 T cell receptor beta chains sequenced from a single sample in a study of blood T cells in healthy people across ages. A second PCR of 7 to 11 cycles used a sample-barcoded 5' primer and a J-beta primer mix. MiXCR was run by TCRdb on the 5' RACE reads, yielding one entry per CDR3 protein. The repertoire holds 980,000 or so distinct CDR3 sequences, about 48% seen once, with around an eighth in the top ten. Material: blood. These receptors were taken from a man aged 25-40 years in good health.

The chain employs TRBV10-3 and TRBJ2-1, with 14 nucleotides matching TRBD2. Trimming took 5 bases from V and 4 from J; bases not matched to a gene: 7. Germline V gene lookup returns CDR1 ENHRY and CDR2 SYGVKD. The CDR3 has 17 amino acids. CDR3 residues: CAISSVGLAGGYNEQFF. The CDR3 DNA reads as TGTGCCATCAGTTCTGTCGGACTAGCGGGGGGTTACAATGAGCAGTTCTTC.

In its sample, this clonotype was seen a few times. The chain employs TRBV11-2 and TRBJ2-7, with D perhaps TRBD1 (6 bases). The germline V gene has CDR1 SGHAT and CDR2 FQNNGV. This CDR3 has 13 residues. Trimming stripped 1 base from V and 5 bases from J, with 9 bases between. This CDR3 is CASSLGTANEQYF. CDR3 in DNA: TGTGCCAGCAGCTTAGGGACAGCGAACGAGCAGTACTTC.

This clonotype was seen a few times. This rearrangement joins TRBV6-2 or TRBV6-3 to TRBJ1-5; 12 bases agree with TRBD1. This CDR3 comprises 15 residues. The V segment lost 2 bases and the J segment 7 bases; nucleotides outside the gene matches: 3. The germline V gene encodes CDR1 MNHEY and CDR2 SVGEGT. The CDR3 region is CASSYGTGGGQPQHF. DNA of the CDR3: TGTGCCAGCAGTTACGGGACAGGGGGCGGGCAGCCCCAGCATTTT.

This clonotype was seen a few times. The chain links TRBV20-1 to TRBJ2-7; TRBD2 agrees at 7 bases. J was trimmed by 10 bases and V by 0 bases; bases with no gene match: 12. This CDR3 is 14 amino acids long. CDR1 is DFQATT and CDR2 is SNEGSKA in the germline V gene (reference sequence). In DNA form, the CDR3 reads TGCAGTGCTAGAGATTTTCAGCGCGGGGGAACCCAGTACTTC. Translated: CSARDFQRGGTQYF.

The genes are TRBV4-2 and TRBJ2-1, with 8 bases aligning to TRBD1. The CDR3 is 16 residues long. The trim removed 3 bases at V and 8 bases at J, leaving 12 bases unmatched. Germline CDR1 and CDR2: LGHNA and YNFKEQ. As DNA, the CDR3 is TGTGCCAGCAGCCACCATGGACAGGGAATTAGGGATGAGCAGTTCTTC. Protein product: CASSHHGQGIRDEQFF.

This clonotype appeared a few times. V usage is TRBV20-1 and J usage is TRBJ2-5; D perhaps matches TRBD1 (5 bases). Germline V gene sequence: CDR1 DFQATT, CDR2 SNEGSKA (reference sequence). This CDR3 region has 14 residues. The V gene lost 2 bases and the J gene lost 4 bases, with 14 bases spanning the gap. Here the CDR3 reads CSARPDNQGETQYF. The CDR3 DNA reads as TGCAGTGCTAGACCGGACAACCAGGGAGAGACCCAGTACTTC.

This clonotype was observed a handful of times. The genes are TRBV6-2 or TRBV6-3 and TRBJ2-2; no firm D call. V was clipped by 2 bases and J by 5 bases, with 6 bases between them. The CDR3 has 13 amino acids. Per germline, CDR1 MNHEY and CDR2 SVGEGT. For the CDR3, the DNA is TGTGCCAGCAGTTACCTGGAAACCGGGGAGCTGTTTTTT. This codes for CASSYLETGELFF.

The chain uses TRBV4-1 and TRBJ1-5, with D perhaps matching TRBD1 (5 bases). Trimming pared 3 bases from V and 2 bases from J, leaving 11 bases between. Per germline, CDR1 MGHRA and CDR2 YSYEKL. This CDR3 is 15 amino acids long. Written as DNA, the CDR3 is TGCGCCAGCAGCCAGGAAGGGGAAGGCAATCAGCCCCAGCATTTT. It yields the protein CASSQEGEGNQPQHF.

V and J are TRBV6-4 and TRBJ2-7; D is unclear. This CDR3 is 15 amino acids long. Germline lookup yields CDR1 MRHNA and CDR2 SNTAGT. V was pared by 0 bases and J by 6 bases, with 15 bases between. In nucleotides, the CDR3 is TGTGCCAGCAGTGACTCGTCTAGGAGACTGGTCGAGCAGTACTTC. As protein: CASSDSSRRLVEQYF.

The V call is TRBV12-3 or TRBV12-4, the J call TRBJ2-5; TRBD1 aligns across 9 bases. The closer fit of TRBJ2-7 to the DNA end suggests the J call may be wrong. This CDR3 contains 14 residues. CDR3 sequence: CASTSDRGKGEQYF. Here the CDR3 DNA reads TGTGCCAGCACTTCGGACAGGGGTAAAGGCGAGCAGTACTTC.

For this clonotype: A much larger clone lies one base from this, so it may be a read error. The chain recombines TRBV29-1 with TRBJ2-7, with 8 bases that match TRBD1. Per the germline V gene, CDR1 is SQVTM and CDR2 is ANQGSEA. The CDR3 spans 13 residues. In DNA, the CDR3 is TGCAGCGTGGAAGGACAGGGTCCTAGCGAGCAGTACTTC. Protein product: CSVEGQGPSEQYF.

This clonotype has only one observation. J is TRBJ2-7 and V is TRBV30; D is perhaps TRBD1 (5 bases). The CDR3 covers 14 residues. Germline V lookup: CDR1 GTSNPN, CDR2 SVGIG (reference sequence). V lost 2 bases and J lost 0, with 11 bases in between. The CDR3 here is CAWSIKDNSYEQYF. The CDR3 region has the DNA TGTGCCTGGAGTATCAAGGACAACTCCTACGAGCAGTACTTC.

Remarks on this clonotype: This may be a read error, as it is one base from a much larger clone. The V call is TRBV4-3, the J call TRBJ2-3, with D perhaps TRBD2 (6 bases). Trimming shortened V by 1 base and J by 2 bases, and 13 bases separated the two germline ends. This CDR3 is 16 amino acids long. Germline V gene data show CDR1 as LGHNA and CDR2 as YSLEER. The CDR3 loop is CASSQGVGGPTDTQYF. In nucleotides, the CDR3 is TGCGCCAGCAGCCAAGGTGTGGGGGGACCCACAGATACGCAGTATTTT.

As concerns this clonotype: Relative to the germline gene, one junction end is altered; a read error may explain this. The chain recombines TRBV20-1 with TRBJ2-6, with D hard to call. The germline CDR1 and CDR2 sequences are DFQATT and SNEGSKA (reference sequence). The CDR3 has 12 amino acids. The CDR3 loop reads CRARPGANVLTF. CDR3 sequence (DNA): TGCAGGGCTAGACCGGGGGCCAACGTCCTGACTTTC.

This clonotype turned up a few times. This rearrangement joins TRBV6-5 to TRBJ1-6; no clear D. V lost 4 bases to trimming and J lost 4 bases, with 5 bases between them. The germline V gene has CDR1 MNHEY and CDR2 SVGAGI. The CDR3 has 13 amino acids. CDR3 coding DNA: TGTGCCAGCAGTTCCTCATATAATTCACCCCTCCACTTT. Translating gives CASSSSYNSPLHF.

This chain uses TRBV7-2 with TRBJ1-6; D remains ambiguous. Trimming removed 0 bases from V and 7 bases from J, with 16 bases in between. Germline assignment: CDR1 SGHTA and CDR2 FQGNSA. The CDR3 contains 17 residues. The CDR3 DNA reads TGTGCCAGCAGCTTAGCGAGGGTGGGCCTGAGGAATTCACCCCTCCACTTT. It is translated as CASSLARVGLRNSPLHF.

With respect to this clonotype: Compared with germline, one end of the junction differs, possibly owing to a read error. The chain is built from TRBV12-3 or TRBV12-4 and TRBJ2-3; a possible D gene is TRBD2 (5 bases). The CDR3 covers 12 residues. CDR3 amino acids: CASRPWGDAQYF. CDR3 nucleotide sequence: TGTGCCAGCAGACCGTGGGGAGATGCGCAGTATTTT.

This clonotype was counted once. The chain couples TRBV27 to TRBJ2-5, with TRBD1 identical over 9 bases. The length of the CDR3 is 15 residues. Trimming at V came to 5 bases and at J to 11 bases, leaving 15 bases not matched to a gene. Germline assignment: CDR1 MNHEY and CDR2 SMNVEV (reference sequence). Written as DNA, the CDR3 is TGTGCCAGCAGTCCACAGGGGGCTACCTACAATGAGCAGTACTTC. It yields the protein CASSPQGATYNEQYF.

The genes are TRBV7-2 and TRBJ1-1; D gene uncertain. CDR3 length equals 17 residues. The germline CDR1 and CDR2 sequences are SGHTA and FQGNSA. Trimming removed 2 bases at V and 6 bases at J, with 22 bases between. The CDR3 nucleotides read TGTGCCAGCAGCTTAATTACCCCATGGGAGCCTGAGCCTGAAGCTTTCTTT. This gives the protein CASSLITPWEPEPEAFF.

This clonotype was counted between two and nine times. CDR3 in DNA: TGTGCCAGCCACTCCTGGGATACGCAGTATTTT. Translation: CASHSWDTQYF. The gene calls are TRBV6-2 or TRBV6-3 and TRBJ2-3; D is uncertain. The V end lost 8 bases, the J end lost 6 bases, and 9 bases lay between the germline ends. CDR3 size: 11 residues. CDR1 MNHEY and CDR2 SVGEGT come from the germline V gene.

This clonotype turned up a few times. This sequence may be a read error, since a much larger clone differs from it by one base. V usage is TRBV20-1 and J usage is TRBJ2-1; 7 bases fit TRBD2. V lost 4 bases and J lost 3; bases outside the gene matches: 12. CDR1 DFQATT and CDR2 SNEGSKA come from the germline V gene (reference sequence). The CDR3 spans 16 residues. The CDR3: CSAKKWEAGDYNEQFF. The CDR3 coding sequence is TGCAGTGCTAAGAAATGGGAGGCGGGGGACTACAATGAGCAGTTCTTC.

This clonotype was seen just once. Mismatch with germline at one junction end may stem from a read error. The chain uses TRBV15 and TRBJ1-4; 9 positions match TRBD1. The CDR3 covers 13 residues. Germline V gene lookup returns CDR1 LNHNV and CDR2 YYDKDF (reference sequence). The CDR3: CATRDRASEKLFF. For the CDR3, the DNA is TGCGCCACCCGGGACAGGGCAAGTGAAAAACTGTTTTTT.

This clonotype was observed a few times. For the CDR3, the DNA is TGTGCCAGCAGTGAAGCGGGGACAGGGAACACTGAAGCTTTCTTT. Protein product: CASSEAGTGNTEAFF. This sequence joins TRBV6-1 and TRBJ1-1; 8 nucleotides align to TRBD1. Trimming cost V 0 bases and J 1 base; bases outside gene matches: 1. CDR3 length: 15 residues. Germline-derived CDR1 and CDR2 are MNHNS and SASEGT.

Here the CDR3 reads CAISGLSLGSSSFYNSPLHF. As DNA, the CDR3 is TGTGCCATCAGTGGACTATCCTTGGGCAGTTCATCATTTTATAATTCACCCCTCCACTTT. The chain employs TRBV10-3 and TRBJ1-6; D not resolved. Germline V CDR1 and CDR2: ENHRY, SYGVKD. V lost 4 bases to trimming and J lost 4 bases, with 26 bases between them. CDR3 length: 20 amino acids.

This clonotype was picked up a small number of times. The V and J genes are TRBV4-3 and TRBJ2-1; D is tentatively TRBD1 or TRBD2 (6 bases each). Germline V gives CDR1 LGHNA, CDR2 YSLEER. This CDR3 has 16 amino acids. V was pared by 5 bases and J by 3 bases, with 17 bases between. CDR3 sequence: CASSARLGGFYNEQFF. The CDR3, as DNA: TGCGCCAGCAGCGCCCGACTAGGGGGGTTCTACAATGAGCAGTTCTTC.

At least ten counts were recorded for this clonotype. This sequence joins TRBV7-9 and TRBJ2-5; 12 nucleotides agree with TRBD2. The CDR3 is 15 amino acids. The junction had 2 bases not matched to a gene; V was cut back by 6 bases and J by 0 bases. Germline V gene sequence: CDR1 SEHNR, CDR2 FQNEAQ (reference sequence). The CDR3 spells CASSRTSGDQETQYF. The CDR3 nucleotides are TGTGCCAGCAGTCGGACTAGCGGGGACCAAGAGACCCAGTACTTC.

This clonotype was counted ten times or more. This chain uses TRBV12-3 or TRBV12-4 with TRBJ2-3; D might be TRBD1 or TRBD2, each matching 5 bases. There are 13 residues in the CDR3. V was shortened by 4 bases and J by 0 bases, with 5 bases between the two germline ends. The CDR3 nucleotides are TGTGCCAGCAGTTGGGACAGCACAGATACGCAGTATTTT. Translated: CASSWDSTDTQYF.